This T cell receptor beta chain was documented in a study of neurological immune-mediated disorders. Regarding this clonotype: One end of the junction fails to match germline, which may point to a read error.

TCRdb redid the calling of the 5' RACE reads with MiXCR, one entry per CDR3 protein. The table has over 4,500 distinct CDR3 sequences, 20% to 30% seen once; the top ten hold about 40%. The CDR3 has 13 residues. CDR1 is SGHVS, CDR2 FNYEAQ, per germline. The study built sorted libraries from 1 million CD4+ or CD8+ T cells. The sequenced material came from CD8+ T cells from blood. The rearrangement uses TRBV7-6 and TRBJ2-4, with D perhaps TRBD2 (7 bases). The TCR sequence derives from a woman aged 55-69 years with HTLV-1-associated myelopathy (HAM/TSP). The CDR3 is CVNSSGGGGIKYF. The CDR3 bases are TGTGTCAACAGCAGTGGGGGGGGCGGCATTAAGTACTTC. The whole variable domain, remainder taken from reference TRBV7-6 and TRBJ2-4, is GAGVSQSPRYKVTKRGQDVALRCDPISGHVSLYWYRQALGQGPEFLTYFNYEAQQDKSGLPNDRFSAERPEGSISTLTIQRTEQRDSAMYRCVNSSGGGGIKYFGAGTRLSVL.